Following are 9 T cell receptor beta chains from one sample sequenced in a study of CD4 T cells in relation to SARS-CoV-2 and coronaviruses. No antigen has been assigned to these receptors. This table comes from immunoSEQ multiplex PCR, and its TCRdb copy is limited to in-frame clones, with some not included. The sample yields roughly 28,000 clones, roughly 66% seen once. CD4+ T cells from unexposed donors were obtained before the COVID-19 pandemic (2011-2018). After around nine days of culture, CD4+ T cells were isolated. Material: CD4+ T cells from PBMCs, cultured in vitro. All receptors derive from a human donor in good health.

The chain uses TRBV7-8 and TRBJ2-3; the D is unclear. CDR1 SGHVS and CDR2 FQNEAQ come from the germline V gene. V shed 0 bases and J shed 4 bases, with 8 bases lying between them. The CDR3 is made up of 14 amino acids. The CDR3 sequence: CASSLALTSDTQYF. CDR3 bases: TGTGCCAGCAGCTTAGCGCTGACTTCAGATACGCAGTATTTT.

This chain uses TRBV7-2 with TRBJ1-5; 8 bases align to TRBD1. Germline lookup yields CDR1 SGHTA and CDR2 FQGNSA. The ends lost 1 base at V and 6 bases at J; junction bases unmatched: 5. The CDR3 is 15 residues long. DNA for the CDR3: TGTGCCAGCAGCTTAGGGACAGGGATGGGTCAGCCCCAGCATTTT. It yields the protein CASSLGTGMGQPQHF.

This clone was recorded once. The J gene is TRBJ2-2, the V gene TRBV5-5; 11 bases fit TRBD2. Per germline, CDR1 SGHKS and CDR2 YYEKEE (reference sequence). CDR3 length: 20 amino acids. J gave up 0 bases and V 5 bases, and 15 bases lay outside the gene matches. The CDR3 DNA reads as TGTGCCAGCAGTCCGGACGTACGGACTAGCGGGCTGGCGAACACCGGGGAGCTGTTTTTT. It translates to CASSPDVRTSGLANTGELFF.

The rearrangement uses TRBV11-2 and TRBJ2-2; 13 positions agree with TRBD2. The V gene end was trimmed by 5 bases and the J gene end by 7 bases; junction bases not matched to a gene: 7. This CDR3 spans 16 amino acids. CDR1 and CDR2 from the germline V gene are SGHAT and FQNNGV. CDR3 nucleotides: TGTGCCAGCAGCCTACTAGCGGGAGGGCCTATCGGGGAGCTGTTTTTT. Its protein product is CASSLLAGGPIGELFF.

The chain recombines TRBV11-3 with TRBJ2-1; 7 bases agree with TRBD1. Unmatched junction bases numbered 13, after V lost 5 bases and J lost 12 bases. The V gene's germline CDR1 is SGHNT and CDR2 YENEEA. The CDR3 extends over 14 amino acids. CDR3 sequence reads: CASSLGQDRTWQFF. The CDR3 DNA reads TGTGCCAGCAGCCTTGGACAGGACAGGACTTGGCAGTTCTTC.

This chain links TRBV2 with TRBJ2-7; 10 bases match TRBD1. V was clipped by 4 bases and J by 4 bases; unmatched bases: 10. This CDR3 spans 16 amino acids. Germline-derived CDR1 and CDR2 are SNHLY and FYNNEI. CDR3 in DNA: TGTGCCAGCAGTGCGCCGGGACAGGGGATTTTATACGAGCAGTACTTC. Its protein product is CASSAPGQGILYEQYF.

This chain joins TRBV4-3 and TRBJ1-5, with TRBD1 matching over 10 bases. Germline CDR1 is LGHNA and CDR2 is YSLEER. The CDR3 totals 16 residues. The trim removed 1 base at V and 5 bases at J, leaving 5 bases unmatched. The CDR3 DNA sequence: TGCGCCAGCAGCCAAGGGACAGGGGGGGGTTATCAGCCCCAGCATTTT. The encoded protein is CASSQGTGGGYQPQHF.

The chain uses TRBV11-2 and TRBJ2-1; TRBD1 agrees at 7 bases. The V gene's germline CDR1 is SGHAT and CDR2 FQNNGV. The ends lost 1 base at V and 5 bases at J; junction bases unmatched: 5. This CDR3 is built from 15 residues. In DNA, the CDR3 is TGTGCCAGCAGCTTAGGTAGACAGGGCGACAATGAGCAGTTCTTC. Its translation is CASSLGRQGDNEQFF.

The V call is TRBV3-1 (or the pseudogene TRBV3-2), the J call TRBJ2-5; 9 bases fit TRBD1. The CDR3 sequence is 13 residues long. Germline CDR1 is LGHDT and CDR2 is YNNKEL (reference sequence). The V and J ends lost 1 base and 9 bases, in that order; junction bases with no gene match: 3. The CDR3 region is CASSQGQGGAQYF. CDR3 nucleotides: TGTGCCAGCAGCCAAGGACAGGGGGGGGCCCAGTACTTC.